The clone carrying this T cell receptor (beta chain) came up many times. What it binds is unknown. Germline values: CDR1 SGHVS, CDR2 FQNEAQ. Trimming stripped 3 bases from V and 7 bases from J, with 10 bases between. CDR3 size: 13 residues. Time point here: sample taken at primary tumor resection. Unsorted whole RNA of tumor, nontumor lung or frozen PBMC was sequenced. The cohort: 70 to 75 early-stage, untreated non-small cell lung cancer patients. The sample is drawn from a study of spatial heterogeneity in lung cancer. Overall study findings and caveats: The appearance of ubiquitous expanded tumor TCRs in blood was greater at resection than follow-up.

TCRdb ran MiXCR on the 5' RACE reads and lists one entry per CDR3 protein. The sample has more than 20,000 distinct CDR3 sequences, less than 6% seen once; the top ten hold roughly 35%. The sequences come from PBMCs, collected at surgery. The TCR was taken from a male donor with early-stage non-small cell lung cancer. This chain uses TRBV7-8 with TRBJ1-5, with D possibly being TRBD1 (5 bases). The CDR3 loop reads CASSFGGGQPQHF. In DNA form, the CDR3 reads TGTGCCAGCAGCTTCGGGGGTGGGCAGCCCCAGCATTTT.